The sequence of this T cell receptor (beta chain) was determined in a study of vaccination effects on CD4 cells after COVID-19. On this clone itself: As yet, its antigen is unknown.

Sequenced by immunoSEQ multiplex PCR; TCRdb stores in-frame clones only, minus some. The sample consists of around 63,000 clones, approximately 75% of them appearing once. General study results and limits: At late timepoints after vaccination, vaccine- and infection-induced clones shrank markedly.

With the ViraFEST assay, the study expanded antigen-specific CD4+ T cells using viral peptide pools, then sequenced them. Around day 10 of culture, CD4+ T cells were separated out. The healthy vaccine recipients, who had no prior SARS-CoV-2 infection, showed negative nucleocapsid antibodies. At days 3 and 7, half of the medium was exchanged for IL-2 medium. The CDR3 length is 12 residues. CDR1 SGHNT and CDR2 YYREEE come from the germline V gene (reference sequence). Between the trimmed V and J ends, which lost 0 bases and 5 bases, there was a span of 5 bases. The V and J genes are TRBV5-4 and TRBJ2-5; D uncertain. The input for sequencing was CD4+ T cells from PBMCs cultured with HCoV-OC43 spike peptides, taken before COVID-19 vaccination. Subset: HCoV-OC43 spike overlapping peptide pool stimulation. This TCR came from a human donor who received a COVID-19 vaccine. The CDR3 sequence is CASSLDRETQYF. The DNA of the CDR3 is TGTGCCAGCAGCTTGGATCGGGAGACCCAGTACTTC.